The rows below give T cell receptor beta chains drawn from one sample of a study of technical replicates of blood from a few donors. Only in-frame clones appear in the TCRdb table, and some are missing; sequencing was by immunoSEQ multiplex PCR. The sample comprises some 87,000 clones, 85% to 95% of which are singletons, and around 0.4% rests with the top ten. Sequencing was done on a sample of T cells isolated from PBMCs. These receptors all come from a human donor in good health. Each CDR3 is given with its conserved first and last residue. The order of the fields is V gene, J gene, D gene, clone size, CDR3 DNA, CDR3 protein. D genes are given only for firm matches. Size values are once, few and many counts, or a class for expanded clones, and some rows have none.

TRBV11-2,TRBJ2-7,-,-,TGTGCCAGCAGCTTGGCTAATCAGGGGCTGGGGTACGAGCAGTACTTC,CASSLANQGLGYEQYF
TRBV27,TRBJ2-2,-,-,TGTGCCAGCAGTTTCTCTTGGGGAGAGGACACCGGGGAGCTGTTTTTT,CASSFSWGEDTGELFF
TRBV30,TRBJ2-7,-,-,TGTGCCTGGGAATATGAGGGCGCCTACGAGCAGTACTTC,CAWEYEGAYEQYF
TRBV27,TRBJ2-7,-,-,TGTGCCAGCAGTTTCTCGGGATCCTACGAGCAGTACTTC,CASSFSGSYEQYF
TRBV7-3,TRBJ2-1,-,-,TGTGCCAGCAGCTTGTCGGCGGGTCCTCCCAATGAGCAGTTCTTC,CASSLSAGPPNEQFF
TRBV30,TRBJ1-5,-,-,TGTGCCTGGAGTCAGAGGGCAGGGGCGCAGCCCCAGCATTTT,CAWSQRAGAQPQHF
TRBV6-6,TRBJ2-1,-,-,TGTGCCAGCAGAGACTTAGGTCACTACTCCTACAATGAGCAGTTCTTC,CASRDLGHYSYNEQFF
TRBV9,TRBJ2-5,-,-,TGTGCCAGCAGCGTAGAGCCCTTCCAAGAGACCCAGTACTTC,CASSVEPFQETQYF
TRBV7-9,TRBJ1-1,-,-,TGTGCCAGCAGCTTGAACAGACAGAACACTGAAGCTTTCTTT,CASSLNRQNTEAFF
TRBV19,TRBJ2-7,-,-,TGTGCCAGTAGTACGGGAAGATCTTACTACGAGCAGTACTTC,CASSTGRSYYEQYF
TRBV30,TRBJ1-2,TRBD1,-,TGTGCCTGGGGGGACAGGGGCTATGGCTACACCTTC,CAWGDRGYGYTF
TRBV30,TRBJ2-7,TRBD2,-,TGTGCCTGGAGTCTCCGACTAGCGGGATACGAGCAGTACTTC,CAWSLRLAGYEQYF
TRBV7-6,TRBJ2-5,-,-,TGTGCCAGCAGCCTAACAGGGTTGGAGACCCAGTACTTC,CASSLTGLETQYF
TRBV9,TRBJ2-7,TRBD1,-,TGTGCCAGCAGCGTAGGAACAGGGGACGAGCAGTACTTC,CASSVGTGDEQYF
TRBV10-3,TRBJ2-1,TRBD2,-,TGTGCCATCAGCCACGCGGGACTAGGGGGGAATGAGCAGTTCTTC,CAISHAGLGGNEQFF
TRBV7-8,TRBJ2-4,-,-,TGTGCCAGCAGCCCTGACAGGCTAAAAGCCAAAAACATTCAGTACTTC,CASSPDRLKAKNIQYF
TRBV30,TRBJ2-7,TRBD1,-,TGTGCCTGGAGTACAGACAGGGCTCAAGAGCAGTACTTC,CAWSTDRAQEQYF
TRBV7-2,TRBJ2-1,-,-,TGTGCCAGCAGCTTAGATGGCGGTCGATTCAATGAGCAGTTCTTC,CASSLDGGRFNEQFF
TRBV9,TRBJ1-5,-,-,TGTGCCAGCAGTGAGAGGGGAGGATTTGGTCAGCCCCAGCATTTT,CASSERGGFGQPQHF
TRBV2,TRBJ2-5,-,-,TGTGCCAGCAGTCCCAAAGAGACCCAGTACTTC,CASSPKETQYF
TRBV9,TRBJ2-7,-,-,TGTGCCAGCAGCGTAGAATCCGGGTCCTACGAGCAGTACTTC,CASSVESGSYEQYF
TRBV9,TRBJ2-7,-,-,TGTGCCAGCAGCAAACGGGGAATAACATACGAGCAGTACTTC,CASSKRGITYEQYF
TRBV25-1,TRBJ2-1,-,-,TGTGCCAGCAGTGCTTCTAGCGTGGGTGAGCAGTTCTTC,CASSASSVGEQFF
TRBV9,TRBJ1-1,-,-,TGTGCCAGCAGCGGGGAGGGCACTGAAGCTTTCTTT,CASSGEGTEAFF
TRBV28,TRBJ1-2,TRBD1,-,TGTGCCAGCAGATTTGACAGGGTTAGCGACTACACCTTC,CASRFDRVSDYTF
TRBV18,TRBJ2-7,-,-,TGTGCCAGCTCACCATCCCTCGACGAGCAGTACTTC,CASSPSLDEQYF
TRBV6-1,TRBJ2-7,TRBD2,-,TGTGCCAGTTCTCCCGGGACTAGCGGGTACGAGCAGTACTTC,CASSPGTSGYEQYF
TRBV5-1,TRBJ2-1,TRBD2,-,TGCGCCAGCAGCGGCACTAGCGTAACCTACAATGAGCAGTTCTTC,CASSGTSVTYNEQFF
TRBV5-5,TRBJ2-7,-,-,TGTGCCAGCAGCTTGGCGGTCCAGGTCAGCGAGCAGTACTTC,CASSLAVQVSEQYF
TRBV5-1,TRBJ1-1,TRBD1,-,TGCGCCAGCAGCGTGGGCGACAGGGAGAACACTGAAGCTTTCTTT,CASSVGDRENTEAFF
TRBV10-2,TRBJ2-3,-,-,TGCGCCAGCAGTGGGGCAGGGGGCACAGATACGCAGTATTTT,CASSGAGGTDTQYF
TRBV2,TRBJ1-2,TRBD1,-,TGTGCCAGCAGTGAACTGGACAGGGCCTATGGCTACACCTTC,CASSELDRAYGYTF
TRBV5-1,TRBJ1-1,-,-,TGCGCCAGCAGCGATTCAGGGGCCACTGAAGCTTTCTTT,CASSDSGATEAFF
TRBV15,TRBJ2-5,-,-,TGTGCCACCAGCAGAGGTGGAGCATCGGAGACCCAGTACTTC,CATSRGGASETQYF
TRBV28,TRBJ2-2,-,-,TGTGCCAGCAGTGTTGTGGGAGTGATGGGGACCGGGGAGCTGTTTTTT,CASSVVGVMGTGELFF
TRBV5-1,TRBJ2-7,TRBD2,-,TGCGCCAGCAGCCGGGCTAGCGGGGGCGAGCAGTACTTC,CASSRASGGEQYF
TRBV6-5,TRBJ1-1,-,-,TGTGCCAGCAGTTACTCAGGGTCAGGGACTGAAGCTTTCTTT,CASSYSGSGTEAFF
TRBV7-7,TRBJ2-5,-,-,TGTGCCAGCAGTGTGAGGGTTCTAGAGACCCAGTACTTC,CASSVRVLETQYF
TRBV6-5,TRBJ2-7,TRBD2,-,TGTGCCAGCAGTGCCGGGACTAGCGGGAACGAGCAGTACTTC,CASSAGTSGNEQYF
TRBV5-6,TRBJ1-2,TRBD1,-,TGTGCCAGCCACCCCTTGACAGGGGCTAAGTTTGGCTACACCTTC,CASHPLTGAKFGYTF
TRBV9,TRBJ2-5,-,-,TGTGCCAGCAGCCCCCTTGGGGTCGGGAGAGGGTGGGAGACCCAGTACTTC,CASSPLGVGRGWETQYF
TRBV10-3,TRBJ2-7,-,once,TGTGCCATCAGTGACGGTCCCGAGCAGTACTTC,CAISDGPEQYF
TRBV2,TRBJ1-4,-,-,TGTGCCAGCGGGGGACACCCGAATGAAAAACTGTTTTTT,CASGGHPNEKLFF
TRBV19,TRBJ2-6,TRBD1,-,TGTGCCAGTAGTACTCCTAGGGACAGCCGGTATGGGTATGGGGCCAACGTCCTGACTTTC,CASSTPRDSRYGYGANVLTF
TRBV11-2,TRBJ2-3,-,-,TGTGCCAGCAGTAGCTATAGCACAGATACGCAGTATTTT,CASSSYSTDTQYF
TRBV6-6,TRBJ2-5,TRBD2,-,TGTGCCAGCCTAGGACTAGCGGGAGAGACCCAGTACTTC,CASLGLAGETQYF
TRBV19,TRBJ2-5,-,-,TGTGCCAGTGGGGCCGGGGAGACCCAGTACTTC,CASGAGETQYF
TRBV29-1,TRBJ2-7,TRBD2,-,TGCAGCGTCTTCCTCGCGGGAGCCTACGAGCAGTACTTC,CSVFLAGAYEQYF
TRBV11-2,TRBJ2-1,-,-,TGTGCCAGCAGTACCGACGGGAGAGGGAACAATGAGCAGTTCTTC,CASSTDGRGNNEQFF
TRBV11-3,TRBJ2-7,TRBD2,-,TGTGCCAGCAGCCTCAACTTGGGACTAGCGGACGAGCAGTACTTC,CASSLNLGLADEQYF
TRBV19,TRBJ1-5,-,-,TGTGCCAGCCAGGGGTCAGCTATATATCAGCCCCAGCATTTT,CASQGSAIYQPQHF